Listed below are T cell receptor beta chains from one sample, sequenced in a study of T-cell memory formation after mild COVID-19. TCRdb recomputed calls from the 5' RACE reads with MiXCR, one row per CDR3 protein. The data hold about 110,000 distinct CDR3 sequences, with 15% to 20% observed a single time. Sequenced sample: PBMCs or a T cell subset sorted from them (not recorded which). All receptors come from a man aged 18 to 29 who had mild COVID-19 (a few samples of this study predate the infection). Cell type and time point are not known. The CDR3 runs from the conserved cysteine through the conserved F or W. A D gene is named only where the DNA matches it firmly. A row's size may be missing; if present it is once, few, many or a size class.

TRBJ1-5	TRBV29-1	TRBD1	many	TGCAGCGTCGGGACAGGGGGCCATCAGCCCCAGCATTTT	CSVGTGGHQPQHF
TRBJ2-1	TRBV6-2/TRBV6-3	TRBD1	many	TGTGCCAGCAACCCGGGACAGTCCTCCTACAATGAGCAGTTCTTC	CASNPGQSSYNEQFF
TRBJ1-5	TRBV6-1	TRBD1	.	TGTGCCACAACAGGGGCGCCCAATCAGCCCCAGCATTTT	CATTGAPNQPQHF
TRBJ2-3	TRBV12-3/TRBV12-4	.	.	TGTGCCAGCAGTTTAGACAACACAGATACGCAGTATTTT	CASSLDNTDTQYF
TRBJ1-4	TRBV29-1	.	.	TGCAGCGTTGATGACGGATTAAGGGAAAAACTGTTTTTT	CSVDDGLREKLFF
TRBJ2-3	TRBV10-3	TRBD1	.	TGTGCCATCAGCCGGACAGGGGACACAGATACGCAGTATTTT	CAISRTGDTDTQYF
TRBJ1-5	TRBV12-3/TRBV12-4	TRBD1	.	TGTGCCAGCAGCGCCACAGGGGGCGATCAGCCCCAGCATTTT	CASSATGGDQPQHF
TRBJ2-4	TRBV18	.	.	TGTGCCAGCTCACCGATAGGGACCAAAAACATTCAGTACTTC	CASSPIGTKNIQYF
TRBJ1-2	TRBV12-3/TRBV12-4	.	.	TGTGCCAGCAGTTTCGGGAGGCGAGCTGGCTACACCTTC	CASSFGRRAGYTF
TRBJ2-3	TRBV20-1	.	.	TGCAGTGCCGTGGACAAATCTAGCACAGATACGCAGTATTTT	CSAVDKSSTDTQYF
TRBJ2-7	TRBV12-3/TRBV12-4	TRBD2	few	TGTGCCAGCAGTTTACTAGCGGGGGGGCTGTACTTC	CASSLLAGGLYF
TRBJ1-4	TRBV12-3/TRBV12-4	TRBD1	few	TGTGCCAGCAGTCGACCCGACAGGGAACTGTTTTTT	CASSRPDRELFF
TRBJ1-4	TRBV12-3/TRBV12-4	.	few	TGTGCCAGCAGTTTTACCGGAGAAAAACTGTTTTTT	CASSFTGEKLFF
TRBJ1-2	TRBV7-9	.	few	TGTGCCAGCAGCTTAGAAGGCAGGGCGGAAGGCGGCTACACCTTC	CASSLEGRAEGGYTF
TRBJ2-7	TRBV7-2	.	.	TGTGCCAGCAGTTACGTGGGCGACTCCTACGAGCAGTACTTC	CASSYVGDSYEQYF
TRBJ2-3	TRBV4-2	.	few	TGTGCCAGCAGCCAAGAACTTTCGGCCCCAGATACGCAGTATTTT	CASSQELSAPDTQYF
TRBJ2-3	TRBV5-1	.	few	TGCGCCAGCAGCTTGGGCCAGAAGCTGATCACAGATACGCAGTATTTT	CASSLGQKLITDTQYF
TRBJ2-7	TRBV4-1	.	few	TGCGCCAGCAGCCCAAGATGGGGTAGCTACGAGCAGTACTTC	CASSPRWGSYEQYF
TRBJ2-6	TRBV6-1	TRBD1	few	TGTGCCAGCAGTGGACAGGGATCCAACGTCCTGACTTTC	CASSGQGSNVLTF
TRBJ1-6	TRBV12-3/TRBV12-4	.	many	TGTGCCAGCAGTTCACTCCTCAGGGTTGCACCCCTCCACTTT	CASSSLLRVAPLHF
TRBJ2-5	TRBV5-1	.	.	TGCGCCAGCAGCCCTCAGGGGGGAGAAGACGAGACCCAGTACTTC	CASSPQGGEDETQYF
TRBJ2-5	TRBV19	.	.	TGTGCCAGTAGTGGAGAACGGGGGCGGGGGACCCAGTACTTC	CASSGERGRGTQYF
TRBJ1-2	TRBV12-3/TRBV12-4	TRBD1	.	TGTGCCAGCAGTGACCTCCGGGACAGGGGAAGGTCTGGCTACACCTTC	CASSDLRDRGRSGYTF
TRBJ1-4	TRBV2	.	few	TGTGCCAGCAACCGGGGAAATGAAAAACTGTTTTTT	CASNRGNEKLFF
TRBJ2-1	TRBV7-2	.	many	TGTGCCAGCAGCCCAAACCTCCCTGGGGGGGGGACAACCGGGTACAGTGAGCAGTTCTTC	CASSPNLPGGGTTGYSEQFF
TRBJ2-5	TRBV5-5	TRBD2	.	TGTGCCAGCCAACCTCCGGGACTAGCGGGGGGAGCCGTGACCCAGTACTTC	CASQPPGLAGGAVTQYF
TRBJ2-5	TRBV20-1	.	many	TGCAGTGCTAGAGATCCGTCGCTGGGGGTCCGGGAGACCCAGTACTTC	CSARDPSLGVRETQYF
TRBJ1-3	TRBV5-1	.	.	TGCGCCAGCAGCTTGGGACAGGCCGCTGGGGGAAACACCATATATTTT	CASSLGQAAGGNTIYF
TRBJ2-5	TRBV5-1	.	.	TGCGCCAGCACCCCTCTTCTGGGCCGGGAGACCCAGTACTTC	CASTPLLGRETQYF
TRBJ2-5	TRBV24-1	.	.	TGTGCCACCAGTGATACAGACCGTGGGGAGACCCAGTACTTC	CATSDTDRGETQYF
TRBJ2-6	TRBV29-1	.	few	TGCAGCGCGGGGGTCTCTGGGGCCAACGTCCTGACTTTC	CSAGVSGANVLTF
TRBJ2-3	TRBV6-2/TRBV6-3	.	few	TGTGCCAGCAACAACCAGGGCGAAGATACGCAGTATTTT	CASNNQGEDTQYF
TRBJ2-1	TRBV24-1	.	few	TGTGCCACCAGTGATATTTCCGGACCCGACTATGTAGAGCAGTTCTTC	CATSDISGPDYVEQFF
TRBJ2-3	TRBV19	.	.	TGTGCCAGTTCGGAGGATAGGGGCACAGATACGCAGTATTTT	CASSEDRGTDTQYF
TRBJ1-5	TRBV4-3	.	many	TGCGCCAGCAGCCAAGATAGTCAGGGGAACCAGCCCCAGCATTTT	CASSQDSQGNQPQHF
TRBJ1-6	TRBV15	TRBD1	.	TGTGCCACCAGCAAATTACAGGGGGCGCGTACTAATTCACCCCTCCACTTT	CATSKLQGARTNSPLHF
TRBJ2-1	TRBV5-5	.	few	TGTGCCAGCAGCTTTCGAGACAATGAGCAGTTCTTC	CASSFRDNEQFF
TRBJ1-3	TRBV9	.	few	TGTGCCAGCAGCGTCTTCGGGCTCGGAAACACCATATATTTT	CASSVFGLGNTIYF
TRBJ1-3	TRBV6-6	.	few	TGTGCCAGCAGTTACGGCACAGGCGGAAACACCATATATTTT	CASSYGTGGNTIYF
TRBJ2-1	TRBV7-2	TRBD2	few	TGTGCCAGCAGCCACACTAGCGGTTCCTACAATGAGCAGTTCTTC	CASSHTSGSYNEQFF
TRBJ2-2	TRBV6-4	.	once	TGTGCCAGCAGTGACTCGTTGGGACGGGTCACCGGGGAGCTGTTTTTT	CASSDSLGRVTGELFF
TRBJ2-5	TRBV20-1	.	few	TGCAGTGCTCCCCCCGTGGACTCTAGGGGGGGGGGAGAGACCCAGTACTTC	CSAPPVDSRGGGETQYF
TRBJ1-2	TRBV12-3/TRBV12-4	TRBD1	few	TGTGCCATTGGGACAGCGAGGCTAACTATCGGCTACACCTTC	CAIGTARLTIGYTF
TRBJ1-5	TRBV12-3/TRBV12-4	TRBD1	few	TGTGCCAGCAAAACGGACAGGGTCAATCAGCCCCAGCATTTT	CASKTDRVNQPQHF
TRBJ2-1	TRBV7-2	TRBD2	.	TGTGCCAGCAGCCTAGAGCGGGGGGCCTACAATGAGCAGTTCTTC	CASSLERGAYNEQFF
TRBJ2-2	TRBV5-1	.	few	TGCGCCAGCGGGGGACGGACTTACACCGGGGAGCTGTTTTTT	CASGGRTYTGELFF
TRBJ1-1	TRBV5-1	.	.	TGCGCCAGCAGCTTGTCGTGGAACACTGAAGCTTTCTTT	CASSLSWNTEAFF
TRBJ1-1	TRBV12-3/TRBV12-4	.	.	TGTGCCAGCAGTCCCTTGGGTCGGGGGGAAGCTTTCTTT	CASSPLGRGEAFF
TRBJ2-1	TRBV12-3/TRBV12-4	TRBD1	.	TGTGCCAGCAGTTCTCGGGACAGGGCCTACAATGAGCAGTTCTTC	CASSSRDRAYNEQFF
TRBJ1-1	TRBV7-3	TRBD1	few	TGTGCCAGCAGCTCTGACCGGGACAGTGAAGCTTTCTTT	CASSSDRDSEAFF
TRBJ2-5	TRBV25-1	TRBD2	few	TGTGCCAGCAGTGAAGGTGGCGGGGGGGCCCGGACCCAGTACTTC	CASSEGGGGARTQYF
TRBJ2-5	TRBV7-2	.	few	TGTGCCAGCAGCTTTTCCAGGGCAGAGACCCAGTACTTC	CASSFSRAETQYF
TRBJ2-7	TRBV12-3/TRBV12-4	TRBD1	.	TGTGCCAGCAGTTCAGGGGGCTCTAAGTTCTACGAGCAGTACTTC	CASSSGGSKFYEQYF
TRBJ2-1	TRBV5-1	.	few	TGCGCCAGCAGCCCCGCCGTTTCGGACTACAATGAGCAGTTCTTC	CASSPAVSDYNEQFF
TRBJ2-3	TRBV10-3	.	few	TGTGCCATCAGTGAGGTAGGGGCCCCCACAGATACGCAGTATTTT	CAISEVGAPTDTQYF